The rows below give T cell receptor beta chains drawn from one sample of a study of CD8 T cells in ankylosing spondylitis. TCRdb independently ran MiXCR on the 5' RACE reads; one entry per CDR3 protein. In the table there are 200,000 or so distinct CDR3 sequences, roughly 24% of which are singletons. Input material: blood, either unsorted or a sorted T cell fraction (not recorded which). The receptors were gathered from a male donor with ankylosing spondylitis or in good health (not recorded which). The CDR3 runs from the conserved cysteine through the conserved F or W. The D gene is left open where the match is weak. Clone size, where shown, is once, few, many, or a class for clones that have expanded.

V	J	size	D	CDR3	DNA
TRBV3-1	TRBJ2-7	many	TRBD2	CASSLGLAESEQYF	TGTGCCAGCAGCCTGGGACTAGCTGAAAGCGAGCAGTACTTC
TRBV12-3/TRBV12-4	TRBJ1-5	many	.	CASNPGNSNQPQHF	TGTGCCAGCAACCCCGGAAATAGCAATCAGCCCCAGCATTTT
TRBV25-1	TRBJ2-7	many	.	CASTPGSRFSEQYF	TGTGCCAGTACTCCGGGATCTCGTTTCTCCGAGCAGTACTTC
TRBV29-1	TRBJ1-4	few	.	CSVASSDRDEKLFF	TGCAGCGTCGCTTCTTCGGACCGGGACGAAAAACTGTTTTTT
TRBV29-1	TRBJ2-5	few	.	CSVERGGRQETQYF	TGCAGCGTTGAAAGGGGGGGGCGGCAAGAGACCCAGTACTTC
TRBV18	TRBJ2-7	.	.	CASSRVATRMSSYEQYF	TGTGCCAGCTCACGGGTTGCGACAAGGATGAGCTCCTACGAGCAGTACTTC
TRBV11-2	TRBJ2-6	.	TRBD1	CASRRRTGRVSSGANVLTF	TGTGCCAGCAGAAGACGGACAGGGCGCGTCTCGTCTGGGGCCAACGTCCTGACTTTC
TRBV5-1	TRBJ2-4	.	.	CASSLGGHDIAKNIQYF	TGCGCCAGCAGCTTGGGGGGACATGACATAGCCAAAAACATTCAGTACTTC
TRBV6-5	TRBJ1-2	many	.	CASSYKGTGYTF	TGTGCCAGCAGTTACAAGGGAACTGGCTACACCTTC
TRBV20-1	TRBJ2-5	.	TRBD2	CSASRLAGQETQYF	TGCAGTGCTTCCCGACTAGCGGGACAAGAGACCCAGTACTTC
TRBV29-1	TRBJ2-3	many	.	CSVNTQGLGTDTQYF	TGCAGCGTGAACACGCAGGGCTTGGGCACAGATACGCAGTATTTT
TRBV5-1	TRBJ1-2	many	.	CASSLGGHYGYTF	TGCGCCAGCAGCTTGGGAGGGCACTATGGCTACACCTTC
TRBV5-1	TRBJ1-1	few	.	CASSPLPGARTLAFF	TGCGCCAGCAGCCCCTTGCCGGGGGCCAGGACTCTGGCTTTCTTT
TRBV20-1	TRBJ2-3	.	.	CSARLDTQYF	TGCAGTGCTCGGCTAGATACGCAGTATTTT
TRBV11-1	TRBJ2-6	.	TRBD1	CASSLFIQGASSGANVLTF	TGTGCCAGCAGCTTATTCATTCAGGGGGCAAGCTCTGGGGCCAACGTCCTGACTTTC
TRBV20-1	TRBJ1-5	many	.	CSAALGEQPQHF	TGCAGTGCGGCCCTGGGGGAACAGCCCCAGCATTTT
TRBV5-5	TRBJ2-7	many	TRBD2	CASSLLAGTSYSYEQYF	TGTGCCAGCAGCTTACTAGCGGGGACGAGCTACTCCTACGAGCAGTACTTC
TRBV4-1	TRBJ2-5	many	.	CASSQPDREAETQYF	TGCGCCAGCAGCCAACCCGACAGGGAGGCAGAGACCCAGTACTTC
TRBV4-2	TRBJ1-2	.	.	CASSQDARSGGYTF	TGTGCCAGCAGCCAAGATGCCAGGAGCGGGGGCTACACCTTC
TRBV5-1	TRBJ1-6	many	TRBD1	CASSSGQGGNSPLHF	TGCGCCAGCAGTAGCGGACAGGGTGGTAATTCACCCCTCCACTTT
TRBV5-1	TRBJ2-7	many	.	CASSLVGSYEQYF	TGCGCCAGCAGCTTGGTCGGGTCCTACGAGCAGTACTTC
TRBV20-1	TRBJ1-6	many	TRBD1	CSARHSTGVNSPLHF	TGCAGTGCTAGGCACTCTACAGGGGTTAATTCACCCCTCCACTTT
TRBV15	TRBJ2-5	.	.	CATSKVDLIQETQYF	TGTGCCACCAGCAAAGTTGACTTGATCCAAGAGACCCAGTACTTC
TRBV4-1	TRBJ2-1	few	.	CASSQTGYNEQFF	TGCGCCAGCAGCCAAACAGGGTACAATGAGCAGTTCTTC
TRBV25-1	TRBJ1-4	many	TRBD1	CASSDWTGGEKLFF	TGTGCCAGCAGTGATTGGACAGGCGGCGAAAAACTGTTTTTT